Listed below are T cell receptor beta chains from one sample, sequenced in a study of blood T cell repertoires in COVID-19. Clones were read by immunoSEQ multiplex PCR, and TCRdb kept only the in-frame ones, dropping some. The table lists around 150,000 clones, 70% to 90% of them singletons. The source material was peripheral blood. The origin of the receptors is a man aged 60 to 69 with acute or convalescent COVID-19. Each CDR3 is given with its conserved first and last residue. Each record gives: V gene, D gene, J gene, CDR3 protein. The D gene is left open where the match is weak.

TRBV27	TRBD2	TRBJ2-5	CASRLAGVETQYF
TRBV6-5	-	TRBJ1-3	CATGQPSSGNTIYF
TRBV5-4	TRBD2	TRBJ2-1	CASSFKTSGGYNEQFF
TRBV2	TRBD1	TRBJ1-2	CASTLNRGDYGYTF
TRBV2	TRBD1	TRBJ2-5	CASSPDGQGMETQYF
TRBV7-3	-	TRBJ2-1	CASSFDRQSYNEQFF
TRBV19	-	TRBJ1-6	CAIKYYSPLHF
TRBV5-1	-	TRBJ2-7	CASSFCEQYF
TRBV12-3/TRBV12-4	-	TRBJ1-2	CASSTGENYGYTF
TRBV12-2	-	TRBJ2-1	CASRLRLAAYNEQFF
TRBV2	-	TRBJ2-2	CASSEGLLTGELFF
TRBV7-9	-	TRBJ1-1	CASTRQGGTEAFF
TRBV2	TRBD2	TRBJ2-1	CASSAGTSGKVREQFF
TRBV6-5	TRBD2	TRBJ2-1	CASSGLEGPYNEQFF
TRBV6-4	-	TRBJ1-5	CASTPITGNQPQHF
TRBV5-1	TRBD2	TRBJ2-7	CASSFSGGPTYEQYF
TRBV19	-	TRBJ2-7	CASSKLTGFSYEQYF
TRBV28	-	TRBJ2-2	CASSLWPPGTGELFF
TRBV5-8	-	TRBJ1-2	CASTLRGFYGYTF
TRBV28	-	TRBJ2-6	CASRGGGFGTGANVLTF
TRBV20-1	-	TRBJ2-7	CSAYLNEQYF
TRBV18	TRBD1	TRBJ2-1	CASSPQDRYSEQFF
TRBV12-2	-	TRBJ2-7	CASRLRPGGEQYF
TRBV9	-	TRBJ2-3	CASSVNPGGDTQYF
TRBV27	TRBD2	TRBJ2-1	CASSPTSGRTHEQFF
TRBV3-1/TRBV3-2	TRBD2	TRBJ2-1	CASRRGENEQFF
TRBV5-4	-	TRBJ1-4	CASSLSSSTNEKLFF
TRBV29-1	-	TRBJ1-1	CSAAGGLTEAFF
TRBV3-1/TRBV3-2	TRBD1	TRBJ1-2	CASSHRGRYGYTF
TRBV6-5	TRBD2	TRBJ2-7	CASSYGREVWYEQYF
TRBV9	-	TRBJ1-2	CASSNSIRGIYGYTF
TRBV18	TRBD1	TRBJ2-2	CASSPTIGTGQPGELFF
TRBV30	-	TRBJ2-7	CASTRHGYYEQYF
TRBV30	TRBD2	TRBJ2-1	CAWTSGSPGQFF
TRBV5-4	-	TRBJ1-4	CASSSSSRPGKLFF
TRBV18	-	TRBJ1-4	CASSPSGELEKLFF
TRBV28	TRBD1	TRBJ1-1	CASNLGTESFF
TRBV6-1	TRBD2	TRBJ2-7	CASSDPGAGAYEQYF
TRBV6-5	TRBD1	TRBJ1-6	CASRRQGFSPLHF
TRBV5-1	TRBD2	TRBJ2-2	CASSTGLAGGRTGELFF
TRBV2	TRBD2	TRBJ2-1	CASSALAGWGEQFF
TRBV18	-	TRBJ1-6	CASSPPGTGPLRALHF
TRBV12-5	TRBD2	TRBJ2-3	CASGHGTSGTDTQYF
TRBV3-1/TRBV3-2	TRBD1	TRBJ1-2	CASSGDSSYGYTF
TRBV30	TRBD1	TRBJ1-5	CAWTDRGGQPQHF
TRBV4-1	TRBD2	TRBJ2-1	CASSQDMARAGAWNEQFF
TRBV28	TRBD1	TRBJ1-3	CASRSFGTGGFGNTIYF
TRBV29-1	-	TRBJ1-1	CSVALQGTSTEAFF
TRBV20-1	TRBD1	TRBJ2-7	CSASRDRGYEQYF
TRBV18	-	TRBJ1-2	CASSSMEGTSGGYGYTF
TRBV6-1	-	TRBJ1-5	CASSEGGRDQPQHF
TRBV28	-	TRBJ2-3	CASSPTFRRDGSTDTQYF
TRBV7-2	TRBD2	TRBJ2-2	CASSKPSGRGTGELFF
TRBV29-1	-	TRBJ1-1	CSVESFQAFF